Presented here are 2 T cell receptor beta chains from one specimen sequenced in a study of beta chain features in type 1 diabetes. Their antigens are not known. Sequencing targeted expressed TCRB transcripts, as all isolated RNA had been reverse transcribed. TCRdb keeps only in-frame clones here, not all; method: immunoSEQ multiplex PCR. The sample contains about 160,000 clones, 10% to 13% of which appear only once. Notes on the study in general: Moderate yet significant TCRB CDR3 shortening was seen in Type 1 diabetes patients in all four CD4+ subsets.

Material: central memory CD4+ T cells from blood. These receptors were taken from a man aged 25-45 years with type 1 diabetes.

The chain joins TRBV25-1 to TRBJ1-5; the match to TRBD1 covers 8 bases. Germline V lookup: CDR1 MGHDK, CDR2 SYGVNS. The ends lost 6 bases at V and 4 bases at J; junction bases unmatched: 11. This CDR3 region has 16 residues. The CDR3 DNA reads TGTGCCAGCAGCGGAGGCGGGACAGGAATTAATCAGCCCCAGCATTTT. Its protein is CASSGGGTGINQPQHF.

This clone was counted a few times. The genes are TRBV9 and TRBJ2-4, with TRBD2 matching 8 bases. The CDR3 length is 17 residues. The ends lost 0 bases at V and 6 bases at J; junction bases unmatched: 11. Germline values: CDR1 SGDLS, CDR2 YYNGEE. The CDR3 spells CASSVADGTSGANIQYF. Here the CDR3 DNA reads TGTGCCAGCAGCGTAGCTGATGGTACTAGCGGCGCAAACATTCAGTACTTC.